Below, one T cell receptor beta chain is given with its context. This specimen belongs to a study of T cells in Graves' hyperthyroidism and ophthalmopathy. This CDR3 is 16 amino acids long. Trimming stripped 0 bases from V and 0 bases from J, with 6 bases between. CDR1 and CDR2 (germline): MNHEY, SVGEGT. Template material for amplifying TCR beta CDR3 regions consisted of RNA transcripts. A first-round RT-PCR of the TCR CDR3 used the HTBI primer set. Each CDR3 protein gets one entry after TCRdb re-called the multiplex PCR reads with MiXCR. The sample holds 280,000 or so distinct CDR3 sequences, around 25% seen once. The study based diagnoses on clinical symptoms, serum thyroxine and TRAb, thyroid ultrasound and orbital computed tomography.

This TCR was recovered from a man aged 35 to 55 with Graves' hyperthyroidism that later progressed to Graves' ophthalmopathy. The sample comprised blood. The V gene is TRBV6-2 or TRBV6-3, the J gene TRBJ2-6; D is unresolved. CDR3 protein: CASSYSPVSGANVLTF. DNA of the CDR3: TGTGCCAGCAGTTACTCTCCGGTCTCTGGGGCCAACGTCCTGACTTTC.